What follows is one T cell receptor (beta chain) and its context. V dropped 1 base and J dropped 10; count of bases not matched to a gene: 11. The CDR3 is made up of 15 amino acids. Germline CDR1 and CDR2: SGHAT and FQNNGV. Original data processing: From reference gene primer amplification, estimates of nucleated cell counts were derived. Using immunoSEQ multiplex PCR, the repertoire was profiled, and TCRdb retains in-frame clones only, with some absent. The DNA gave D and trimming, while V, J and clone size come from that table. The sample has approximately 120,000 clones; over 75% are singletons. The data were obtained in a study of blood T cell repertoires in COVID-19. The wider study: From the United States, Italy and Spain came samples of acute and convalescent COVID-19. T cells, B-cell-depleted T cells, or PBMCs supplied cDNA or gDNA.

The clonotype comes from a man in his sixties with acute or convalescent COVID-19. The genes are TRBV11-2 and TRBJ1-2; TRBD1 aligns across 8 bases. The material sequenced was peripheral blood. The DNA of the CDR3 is TGTGCCAGCAGCTTAGGAAATTCAGGGGGCTGGTACTACACCTTC. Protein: CASSLGNSGGWYYTF.